The entry that follows covers one TCR beta chain sequence. Authors' analysis steps: From reference gene primer amplification, estimates of nucleated cell counts were derived. Repertoires were generated with immunoSEQ multiplex PCR, while TCRdb's copy carries only in-frame clones and drops some. V and J calls plus clone size are reproduced from that table; the DNA served to infer D and trimming. This sample carries 410,000 or so clones, 89% of them seen once, and the ten largest clones take around 1.5%. The CDR3 contains 14 residues. Germline V gene data show CDR1 as LNHNV and CDR2 as YYDKDF (reference sequence). Germline trimming cut 4 bases from V and 4 bases from J; bases unmatched to any gene: 6. The data stem from a study of blood T cell repertoires in COVID-19. As for the study in general: The origin of the acute and convalescent COVID-19 samples was the United States, Italy and Spain. PBMCs, B-cell-depleted T cells, or T cells were the source of the cDNA or gDNA that made up the material.

While infection was still active, Seattle patients were enrolled and then followed longitudinally. The sequence was obtained from a woman aged 40 to 50 with COVID-19, enrolled during active disease. The chain has TRBV15 and TRBJ1-2; 7 bases agree with TRBD1. Material for sequencing was peripheral blood. The CDR3 reads CATSKRDSGYGYTF. CDR3 DNA sequence: TGTGCCACCAGCAAACGGGACAGCGGCTATGGCTACACCTTC.